This T cell receptor (beta chain) was sequenced during a study of control samples from healthy donors and cancer patients. The CDR3 extends over 15 amino acids. V shed 0 bases and J shed 4 bases, with 9 bases lying between them. Germline loops: CDR1 MGHRA, CDR2 YSYEKL. Data came from immunoSEQ multiplex PCR; TCRdb stores just in-frame clones and leaves some out. There are some 130,000 clones in the sample; approximately 95% occur only once, and approximately 4% lies in the top ten. The sample holds one count of this clone. V gene TRBV4-1 combines with J gene TRBJ2-2, with D hard to call. The receptor was derived from a young man in good health. The source material was blood. This CDR3 reads CASSQDIAGTGELFF. For the CDR3, the DNA is TGCGCCAGCAGCCAAGATATCGCAGGCACCGGGGAGCTGTTTTTT.